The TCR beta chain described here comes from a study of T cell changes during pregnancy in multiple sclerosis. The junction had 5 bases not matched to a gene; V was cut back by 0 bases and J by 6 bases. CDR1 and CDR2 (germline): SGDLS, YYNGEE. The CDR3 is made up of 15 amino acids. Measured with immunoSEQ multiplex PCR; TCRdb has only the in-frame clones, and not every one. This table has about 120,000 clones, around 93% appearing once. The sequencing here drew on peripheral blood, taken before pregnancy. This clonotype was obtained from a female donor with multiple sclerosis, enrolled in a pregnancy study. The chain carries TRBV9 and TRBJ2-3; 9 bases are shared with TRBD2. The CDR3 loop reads CASSVVAGGADTQYF. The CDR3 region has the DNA TGTGCCAGCAGCGTAGTGGCGGGAGGGGCTGATACGCAGTATTTT.